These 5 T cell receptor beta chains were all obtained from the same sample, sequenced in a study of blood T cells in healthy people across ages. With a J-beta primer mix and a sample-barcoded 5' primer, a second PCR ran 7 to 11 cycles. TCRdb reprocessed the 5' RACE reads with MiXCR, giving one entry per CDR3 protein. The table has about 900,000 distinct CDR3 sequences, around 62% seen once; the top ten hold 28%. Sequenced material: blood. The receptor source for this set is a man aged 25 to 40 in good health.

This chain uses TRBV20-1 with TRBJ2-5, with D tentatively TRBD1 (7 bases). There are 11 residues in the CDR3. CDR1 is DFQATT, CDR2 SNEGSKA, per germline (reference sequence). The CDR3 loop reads CSAGQQETQYF. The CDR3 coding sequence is TGCAGCGCGGGACAGCAAGAGACCCAGTACTTC.

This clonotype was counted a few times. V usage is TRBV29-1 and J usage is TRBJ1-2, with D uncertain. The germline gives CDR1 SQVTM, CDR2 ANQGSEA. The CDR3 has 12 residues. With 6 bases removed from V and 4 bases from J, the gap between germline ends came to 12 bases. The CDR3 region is CSVAVGTYGYTF. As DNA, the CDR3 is TGCAGCGTGGCTGTTGGTACCTATGGCTACACCTTC. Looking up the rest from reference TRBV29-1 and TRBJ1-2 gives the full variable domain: SAVISQKPSRDICQRGTSLTIQCQVDSQVTMMFWYRQQPGQSLTLIATANQGSEATYESGFVIDKFPISRPNLTFSTLTVSNMSPEDSSIYLCSVAVGTYGYTFGSGTRLTVV.

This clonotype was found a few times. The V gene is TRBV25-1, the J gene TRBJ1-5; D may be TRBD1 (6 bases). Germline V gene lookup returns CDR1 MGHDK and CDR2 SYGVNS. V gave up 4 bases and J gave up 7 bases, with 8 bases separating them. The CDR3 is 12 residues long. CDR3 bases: TGTGCCAGCAGTGGGGGGCTCCAGCCCCAGCATTTT. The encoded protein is CASSGGLQPQHF.

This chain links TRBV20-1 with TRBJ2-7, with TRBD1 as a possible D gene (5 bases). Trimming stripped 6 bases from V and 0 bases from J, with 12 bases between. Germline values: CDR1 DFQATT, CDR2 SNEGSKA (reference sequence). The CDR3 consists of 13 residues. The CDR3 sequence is CSAVQVSSYEQYF. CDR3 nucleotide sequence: TGCAGTGCGGTACAGGTTAGCTCCTACGAGCAGTACTTC.

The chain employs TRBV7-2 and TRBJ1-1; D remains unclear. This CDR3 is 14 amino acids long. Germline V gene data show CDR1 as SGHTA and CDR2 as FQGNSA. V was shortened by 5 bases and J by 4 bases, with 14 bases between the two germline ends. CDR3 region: CASSRGREGTEAFF. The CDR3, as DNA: TGTGCCAGCAGCCGGGGAAGGGAGGGCACTGAAGCTTTCTTT.